These 6 T cell receptor beta chains were sequenced from one sample in a study of cytotoxic CD8 clonotypes in ibrutinib-treated CLL. Using immunoSEQ multiplex PCR, the repertoire was profiled, and TCRdb retains in-frame clones only, with some absent. The sample records hundreds of thousands of clones, more than 65% being singletons. The sample here was PBMCs, taken after 12 months of ibrutinib treatment. Source of these receptors: a human donor with chronic lymphocytic leukemia.

The chain links TRBV9 to TRBJ2-7; 9 bases are a match to TRBD2. Germline-derived CDR1 and CDR2 are SGDLS and YYNGEE. The V gene end was trimmed by 4 bases and the J gene end by 0 bases; junction bases not matched to a gene: 5. The CDR3 is 15 amino acids. The CDR3 DNA reads TGTGCCAGCAGCCCGCTAGCGGGAAGCTCCTACGAGCAGTACTTC. Translating it yields CASSPLAGSSYEQYF.

The rearrangement uses TRBV5-1 and TRBJ2-5; TRBD2 matches at 14 bases. This CDR3 is built from 16 residues. V dropped 5 bases and J dropped 5; count of bases not matched to a gene: 8. CDR1 SGHRS and CDR2 YFSETQ come from the germline V gene. CDR3 DNA sequence: TGCGCCAGCAGGACCGGACTAGCGGGGGGCGGCGAGACCCAGTACTTC. It specifies CASRTGLAGGGETQYF.

This clone was recorded only once. The rearrangement links TRBV28 to TRBJ2-7, with 8 bases fitting TRBD1. Trimming cost V 5 bases and J 1 base; bases outside gene matches: 13. Per germline, CDR1 MDHEN and CDR2 SYDVKM. This CDR3 comprises 17 residues. CDR3 region: CASSPPTAQGASYEQYF. CDR3 coding DNA: TGTGCCAGCAGTCCGCCGACCGCTCAGGGGGCATCCTACGAGCAGTACTTC.

To note about this clone: Other DNA sequences within the sample encode an identical CDR3. V usage is TRBV5-1 and J usage is TRBJ2-7, with 9 bases lining up with TRBD2. V lost 2 bases and J lost 2; bases outside the gene matches: 5. The CDR3 totals 15 residues. Germline V gene data show CDR1 as SGHRS and CDR2 as YFSETQ. CDR3 protein: CASSFGLAGTYEQYF. Here the CDR3 DNA reads TGCGCCAGCAGCTTCGGGCTAGCGGGGACCTACGAGCAGTACTTC.

The chain uses TRBV7-2 and TRBJ2-7; tentatively, D is TRBD2 (7 bases). Trimming took 5 bases from V and 5 from J, leaving 19 bases between them. CDR1 is SGHTA and CDR2 is FQGNSA in the germline V gene. The CDR3 spans 15 residues. The CDR3 DNA follows: TGTGCCAGCAGCACAAAGGGGGGGGCGCTCAACGAGCAGTACTTC. Translation gives CASSTKGGALNEQYF.

The rearrangement uses TRBV7-6 and TRBJ1-3; TRBD1 might be the D (6 bases). CDR1 is SGHVS and CDR2 is FNYEAQ in the germline V gene. The germline V and J ends were trimmed by 1 base and 2 bases, with 18 bases remaining between them. CDR3 length equals 18 residues. The CDR3: CASSLVPSSTGAGNTIYF. The DNA for the CDR3 is TGTGCCAGCAGCTTAGTGCCGAGTTCGACAGGAGCTGGAAACACCATATATTTT. Full variable domain (missing parts from reference TRBV7-6 and TRBJ1-3): GAGVSQSPRYKVTKRGQDVALRCDPISGHVSLYWYRQALGQGPEFLTYFNYEAQQDKSGLPNDRFSAERPEGSISTLTIQRTEQRDSAMYRCASSLVPSSTGAGNTIYFGEGSWLTVV.